The rows below give T cell receptor beta chains drawn from one sample of a study of HIV-infected patients and healthy controls. TCRdb reanalysed the 5' RACE reads using MiXCR and keeps one entry per CDR3 protein. The sample lists 18,000 or so distinct CDR3 sequences; approximately 9.1% were seen once. The specimen sequenced was blood. The receptors derive from an adult in good health. Both conserved end residues are part of each CDR3. The D gene is left open where the match is weak. Not all rows give a size; the values are once, few, many and, for expanded clones, a class.

clone_size d_call j_call v_call cdr3_length cdr3_aa cdr3_nt
many - TRBJ2-5 TRBV27 13 CASSFGVQETQYF TGTGCCAGCAGTTTCGGGGTACAAGAGACCCAGTACTTC
many - TRBJ2-5 TRBV18 13 CASSPGRQETQYF TGTGCCAGCTCACCAGGGCGTCAAGAGACCCAGTACTTC
many - TRBJ2-1 TRBV11-2 14 CASSLQDRYNEQFF TGTGCCAGCAGCTTACAAGACCGGTACAATGAGCAGTTCTTC
many TRBD2 TRBJ2-1 TRBV15 16 CATSYLIGREVNEQFF TGTGCCACCAGCTACTTAATCGGACGGGAGGTAAATGAGCAGTTCTTC
- - TRBJ2-3 TRBV6-7 15 CASRDLRGFTDTQYF TGTGCCAGCAGAGATCTAAGGGGATTCACAGATACGCAGTATTTT
many - TRBJ2-1 TRBV6-6 13 CASSYSLGREQFF TGTGCCAGCAGTTACTCTTTGGGGCGTGAGCAGTTCTTC
many - TRBJ2-1 TRBV4-1 15 CASSQGQDPFDEQFF TGCGCCAGCAGCCAAGGCCAGGACCCTTTCGATGAGCAGTTCTTC
many - TRBJ1-1 TRBV5-1 14 CASSLTGTNTEAFF TGCGCCAGCAGCTTGACAGGGACGAACACTGAAGCTTTCTTT
- - TRBJ2-7 TRBV7-9 12 CASSLGMSEQYF TGTGCCAGCAGCTTGGGGATGAGCGAGCAGTACTTC
many - TRBJ2-5 TRBV6-5 14 CASSLGRRERTQYF TGTGCCAGCAGTTTGGGACGCCGGGAAAGGACCCAGTACTTC
medium-sized - TRBJ2-7 TRBV20-1 12 CSAGGGGHEQYF TGCAGTGCAGGAGGGGGTGGCCACGAGCAGTACTTC
few TRBD1 TRBJ2-3 TRBV24-1 14 CATSTTGGTDTQYF TGTGCCACCAGTACGACAGGGGGCACAGATACGCAGTATTTT
many TRBD2 TRBJ2-3 TRBV5-4 16 CASSRPGAGGPGTQYF TGTGCCAGCAGCCGCCCGGGAGCGGGAGGGCCCGGTACGCAGTATTTT
medium-sized TRBD2 TRBJ2-1 TRBV27 15 CASSRGLGLGNEQFF TGTGCCAGCAGCCGAGGACTAGGTCTAGGCAATGAGCAGTTCTTC
many - TRBJ2-7 TRBV20-1 10 CSAGSYEQYF TGCAGTGCTGGCTCCTACGAGCAGTACTTC
many - TRBJ1-5 TRBV6-6 12 CASIGVGQPQHF TGTGCCAGCATCGGGGTGGGTCAGCCCCAGCATTTT
many - TRBJ2-7 TRBV5-1 13 CASSPTGNYEQYF TGCGCCAGCAGCCCCACAGGTAACTACGAGCAGTACTTC
medium-sized - TRBJ1-5 TRBV20-1 14 CSARVLGHNQPQHF TGCAGTGCTAGGGTTCTGGGTCACAATCAGCCCCAGCATTTT
- TRBD2 TRBJ2-1 TRBV12-3/TRBV12-4 17 CASSPPLAGAPTDEQFF TGTGCCAGCAGTCCCCCCTTAGCGGGAGCACCTACGGATGAGCAGTTCTTC
medium-sized TRBD2 TRBJ2-1 TRBV7-6 13 CASISGLEGEQFF TGTGCCAGCATCTCCGGACTAGAGGGTGAGCAGTTCTTC
- - TRBJ1-3 TRBV6-6 12 CASRFGGNTIYF TGTGCCAGCAGATTCGGGGGAAACACCATATATTTT
many - TRBJ2-7 TRBV10-3 13 CAISEGGSYEQYF TGTGCCATCAGTGAGGGCGGATCCTACGAGCAGTACTTC
many TRBD2 TRBJ2-1 TRBV5-1 16 CASSFGASGSLNEQFF TGCGCCAGCAGCTTTGGGGCTAGCGGGAGTCTCAATGAGCAGTTCTTC
many TRBD2 TRBJ2-1 TRBV3-1 16 CASSSLAVGSYNEQFF TGTGCCAGCAGCTCACTAGCGGTTGGCTCCTACAATGAGCAGTTCTTC
- TRBD1 TRBJ1-2 TRBV4-1 14 CASSFRTGADGYTF TGCGCCAGCAGCTTCAGGACAGGGGCGGATGGCTACACCTTC
medium-sized - TRBJ1-1 TRBV4-2 14 CASTDTGRGTEAFF TGTGCCAGCACCGACACTGGCAGGGGCACTGAAGCTTTCTTT
few - TRBJ2-2 TRBV19 15 CASTIHGQNTGELFF TGTGCCAGTACGATCCACGGGCAGAACACCGGGGAGCTGTTTTTT
many TRBD2 TRBJ2-1 TRBV10-2 16 CASSALSSGTRNEQFF TGCGCCAGCAGTGCTCTTTCTAGCGGGACGCGCAATGAGCAGTTCTTC
- - TRBJ2-1 TRBV27 14 CASSLRGRYNEQFF TGTGCCAGCAGTTTACGGGGGCGGTACAATGAGCAGTTCTTC